This T cell receptor (beta chain) originates from a study of T cell changes during pregnancy in multiple sclerosis. In germline, CDR1 is SGHVS, CDR2 FQNEAQ. The V end was cut by 1 base, the J end by 3 bases, with 12 bases between. This CDR3 has 15 amino acids. Generated by immunoSEQ multiplex PCR, the TCRdb table keeps only in-frame clones and is missing some. The data hold tens of thousands of clones, with 85% to 95% observed a single time. The rearrangement uses TRBV7-8 and TRBJ1-1; perhaps TRBD1 as D (6 bases). Material: peripheral blood, obtained in the third trimester of pregnancy. This TCR was recovered from a female donor in good health, enrolled as a control in a pregnancy study. The CDR3 coding sequence is TGTGCCAGCAGCTTAGGGGGGCTTCTTGACACTGAAGCTTTCTTT. Its translation is CASSLGGLLDTEAFF.